These T cell receptor beta chains were read from a single sample in a study of T cell responses to AZD1222 COVID-19 vaccine. The data were produced by immunoSEQ multiplex PCR, yet TCRdb's version contains in-frame clones alone and is incomplete. The table records 180,000 or so clones, about 90% of them present only once. Sequenced here: peripheral blood, sampled on day 0 of AZD1222 vaccination. These receptors originate from an adult in good health. Both conserved end residues are part of each CDR3.

j_gene: TRBJ1-4; v_gene: TRBV6-5; CDR3aa: CAGSTDRINEKLFF
j_gene: TRBJ1-1; v_gene: TRBV7-8; CDR3aa: CAGSLEQNTEAFF
j_gene: TRBJ1-1; v_gene: TRBV2; CDR3aa: CASSPTGGYTEAFF
j_gene: TRBJ2-1; v_gene: TRBV3-1/TRBV3-2; CDR3aa: CASSDRDRSYNEQFF
j_gene: TRBJ2-7; v_gene: TRBV19; CDR3aa: CASSRDRGSYEQYF
j_gene: TRBJ1-1; v_gene: TRBV6-4; CDR3aa: CASSVDRNTEAFF
j_gene: TRBJ2-7; v_gene: TRBV4-1; CDR3aa: CASSQGGLSYEQYF
j_gene: TRBJ1-1; v_gene: TRBV4-3; CDR3aa: CASSQFPVGVMNTEAFF
j_gene: TRBJ1-2; v_gene: TRBV6-5; CDR3aa: CASSTGRTPRDGYTF
j_gene: TRBJ2-7; v_gene: TRBV7-3; CDR3aa: CASSLRDTFGEQYF
j_gene: TRBJ2-7; v_gene: TRBV9; CDR3aa: CASSVGQGALEQYF
j_gene: TRBJ1-4; v_gene: TRBV5-1; CDR3aa: CASSDGETNEKLFF
j_gene: TRBJ1-1; v_gene: TRBV5-1; CDR3aa: CASSLDLLGNTEAFF
j_gene: TRBJ2-7; v_gene: TRBV4-2; CDR3aa: CASSQELAGSDEQYF
j_gene: TRBJ1-1; v_gene: TRBV5-4; CDR3aa: CASSLRIGGGGEAFF
j_gene: TRBJ1-5; v_gene: TRBV15; CDR3aa: CATSRDPSLVRVGQPQHF
j_gene: TRBJ2-7; v_gene: TRBV7-2; CDR3aa: CASSSRTGLAYEQYF
j_gene: TRBJ2-7; v_gene: TRBV7-8; CDR3aa: CASSSLAGSSYEQYF
j_gene: TRBJ2-5; v_gene: TRBV2; CDR3aa: CASSDEQETQYF
j_gene: TRBJ2-2; v_gene: TRBV11-2; CDR3aa: CASSFHNTGELFF
j_gene: TRBJ1-1; v_gene: TRBV29-1; CDR3aa: CSAQGGTGNTEAFF
j_gene: TRBJ1-2; v_gene: TRBV2; CDR3aa: CASSGGQGGYGYTF
j_gene: TRBJ2-1; v_gene: TRBV4-1; CDR3aa: CASSQIPGGRDNEQFF
j_gene: TRBJ2-7; v_gene: TRBV9; CDR3aa: CASSPSSRAAYEQYF